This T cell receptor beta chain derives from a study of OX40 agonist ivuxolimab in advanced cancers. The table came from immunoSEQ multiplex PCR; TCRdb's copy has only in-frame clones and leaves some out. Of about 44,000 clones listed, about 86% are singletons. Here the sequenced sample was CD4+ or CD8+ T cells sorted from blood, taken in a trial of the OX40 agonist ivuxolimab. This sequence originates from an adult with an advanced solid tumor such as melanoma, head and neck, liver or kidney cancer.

Written as DNA, the CDR3 is TGTGCCAGCTCACCCGGGACAGGGAGTCGAGAGCAGTACTTC. The encoded protein is CASSPGTGSREQYF. The chain is built from TRBV18 and TRBJ2-7; 9 bases are a match to TRBD1. The CDR3 runs 14 residues. The V gene's germline CDR1 is KGHSH and CDR2 LQKENI. Trimming cost V 3 bases and J 7 bases; bases outside gene matches: 7.